In its sample, the clone carrying this T cell receptor (beta chain) was seen a few times. Germline V gene data show CDR1 as SGHVS and CDR2 as FQNEAQ. The length of the CDR3 is 15 residues. The V and J ends lost 0 bases and 0 bases respectively, with 9 bases between them. The sample is drawn from a study of blood T cells in healthy people across ages. On the study more broadly: About one barcoded beta molecule per two T cells was captured by template switching.

PCR was performed a second time for about 6 to 11 cycles using a sample-barcoded 5' primer and a J-beta primer mix. Via MiXCR, TCRdb re-called the 5' RACE reads, giving one row per CDR3 protein. Altogether hundreds of thousands of distinct CDR3 sequences are present, more than 20% being singletons, with the ten largest covering roughly 3.9%. This clonotype was sampled from a man aged 65 to 85 in good health. Source material: blood. The V gene is TRBV7-8, the J gene TRBJ2-7; D perhaps matches TRBD2 (6 bases). The CDR3 protein is CASSLAGGTSYEQYF. The CDR3, as DNA: TGTGCCAGCAGCTTAGCGGGCGGGACCTCCTACGAGCAGTACTTC.